A selection of T cell receptor beta chains follows, all from one sample in a study of blood T cell repertoires in COVID-19. Using immunoSEQ multiplex PCR, the repertoire was profiled, and TCRdb retains in-frame clones only, with some absent. Here the sample spans roughly 200,000 clones, over 80% being singletons. Sample: peripheral blood. These receptors all stem from a man aged 35-49 years with acute or convalescent COVID-19. Each CDR3 is given with its conserved first and last residue. The order of the fields is V gene, clone size, J gene, CDR3 length, D gene, CDR3 protein, CDR3 DNA. A D gene is named only where the DNA matches it firmly. Size values are once, few and many counts, or a class for expanded clones, and some rows have none.

>TRBV6-5|once|TRBJ1-3|13|TRBD1
CASTGQMKNTIYF
TGTGCCAGCACGGGACAGATGAAAAACACCATATATTTT
>TRBV10-3|few|TRBJ1-2|15|TRBD1
CAISESRGQGHGYTF
TGTGCCATCAGTGAGTCGAGGGGACAGGGCCATGGCTACACCTTC
>TRBV28|NA|TRBJ2-1|13|TRBD2
CAGGLAGVDEQFF
TGTGCCGGAGGACTAGCGGGAGTCGATGAGCAGTTCTTC
>TRBV5-1|NA|TRBJ1-2|13|NA
CASSLEEFKGYTF
TGCGCCAGCAGCTTGGAAGAGTTTAAAGGCTACACCTTC
>TRBV6-1|NA|TRBJ2-7|13|NA
CASSDGYSYEQYF
TGTGCCAGCAGTGACGGCTACAGCTACGAGCAGTACTTC
>TRBV12-3/TRBV12-4|few|TRBJ1-2|13|NA
CASSLGGGSGYTF
TGTGCCAGCAGTTTAGGGGGAGGGAGTGGCTACACCTTC
>TRBV5-1|NA|TRBJ1-2|14|NA
CASSLVQGNYGYTF
TGCGCCAGCAGCTTGGTTCAGGGAAACTATGGCTACACCTTC
>TRBV18|NA|TRBJ1-1|13|NA
CASSQDQGTEAFF
TGTGCCAGCTCACAGGACCAGGGCACTGAAGCTTTCTTT
>TRBV7-2|NA|TRBJ2-3|14|NA
CASRGGGGTDTQYF
TGTGCCAGCAGGGGAGGAGGGGGCACAGATACGCAGTATTTT
>TRBV6-2/TRBV6-3|NA|TRBJ1-1|15|NA
CASSPSGRVKAEAFF
TGTGCCAGCAGTCCCTCCGGCAGGGTAAAGGCTGAAGCTTTCTTT
>TRBV20-1|few|TRBJ1-2|14|NA
CSASLAPSGYGYTF
TGCAGTGCTAGTCTCGCCCCCTCGGGCTATGGCTACACCTTC
>TRBV7-9|NA|TRBJ1-5|14|NA
CASSLALQDQPQHF
TGTGCCAGCAGCTTAGCGCTCCAGGATCAGCCCCAGCATTTT
>TRBV5-6|NA|TRBJ1-5|13|NA
CASSTAGGQPQHF
TGTGCCAGCAGCACCGCGGGGGGGCAGCCCCAGCATTTT
>TRBV9|NA|TRBJ2-1|16|TRBD2
CASSVGVAGLYNEQFF
TGTGCCAGCAGCGTAGGAGTAGCGGGACTTTACAATGAGCAGTTCTTC